This entry concerns a single TCR beta chain. The antigen is not known. CDR1 is SGHDN, CDR2 FVKESK, per germline. The CDR3 runs to 13 residues. V lost 1 base, J lost 4 bases, and 5 bases lay in between. The data originate from a study of cytomegalovirus exposure and HLA in healthy donors. Study-level results: Available immune exposure information was restricted to CMV serostatus only.

The primer mix had 60 Vbeta and 13 Jbeta primers. The repertoire was sequenced with immunoSEQ multiplex PCR; TCRdb's copy has only in-frame clones and lacks some. The data show more than 65,000 clones, about 80% seen once. The clonotype originates from a female donor in good health and CMV-seronegative. The rearrangement uses TRBV14 and TRBJ2-1; D remains ambiguous. The sample comprised PBMCs. CDR3 amino acids: CASSQAPYNEQFF. The CDR3 DNA reads TGTGCCAGCAGCCAAGCCCCATACAATGAGCAGTTCTTC.